This T cell receptor beta chain was identified during a study of blood T cell repertoires in COVID-19. Ages ranged from about 18 to 89 years, with residence in under 25 US areas. Sequencing was performed with immunoSEQ multiplex PCR; in TCRdb, only in-frame clones are kept and a portion is missing. The sample shows around 300,000 clones, around 90% of them seen only once. Trimming at V came to 2 bases and at J to 5 bases, leaving 3 bases not matched to a gene. There are 15 residues in the CDR3. Germline lookup yields CDR1 KGHSH and CDR2 LQKENI. The receptor comes from a woman under 40 who had recovered from COVID-19. What was sequenced was PBMCs or T cells enriched from blood (not recorded which). The V and J genes are TRBV18 and TRBJ2-1; 10 positions agree with TRBD2. CDR3: CASSPSSGRDNEQFF. CDR3 nucleotides: TGTGCCAGCTCACCATCCAGCGGGAGGGACAATGAGCAGTTCTTC.